Described below is a single TCR beta chain sequence and its context. This record belongs to a study of monozygotic twins with inflammatory bowel disease. TCRdb re-analyzed the 5' RACE reads; it lists each CDR3 protein once, without DNA. In total, the table holds a few hundred thousand distinct CDR3 sequences. CDR3 length equals 11 residues. In germline, CDR1 is MNHEY, CDR2 SVGAGI. The sample consisted of blood. This receptor was obtained from a human donor with ulcerative colitis or Crohn's disease, or a healthy co-twin of an affected twin (not recorded which). This chain connects TRBV6-5 to TRBJ1-1. Here the CDR3 reads CASSMNTEAFF.